This T cell receptor beta chain is from a study of blood T cells in healthy people across ages. A second PCR of about 7 to 12 cycles used a sample-barcoded 5' primer and a J-beta primer mix. In TCRdb, the 5' RACE reads were re-called with MiXCR into one record per CDR3 protein. The sample records around 1,000,000 distinct CDR3 sequences, around 27% being singletons. The sample was also reused in another study, on T cells of mothers and their children.

Material for sequencing was blood. This clonotype was sampled from a girl aged 2-10 years in good health.

The CDR3 is CACGGVNTEAFF. The CDR3 nucleotides read TGTGCCTGCGGGGGGGTGAACACTGAAGCTTTCTTT. J is TRBJ1-1 and V is TRBV7-9, with D maybe TRBD1 (5 bases). V was pared by 11 bases and J by 0 bases, with 10 bases between. Germline loops: CDR1 SEHNR, CDR2 FQNEAQ (reference sequence). The CDR3 runs to 12 residues.